The TCR beta chain described here comes from a study of blood T cell repertoires in COVID-19. As processed by the authors: Nucleated cell number was recorded as an estimate derived from reference gene primer amplification. Clones were read by immunoSEQ multiplex PCR, and TCRdb kept only the in-frame ones, dropping some. V, J and clone size were drawn from that table, and D and trimming were deduced from the DNA. The table has about 330,000 clones, roughly 90% seen once. In germline, CDR1 is SEHNR, CDR2 FQNEAQ (reference sequence). CDR3 size: 14 residues. J lost 5 bases, V lost 5 bases, and 8 bases had no gene match.

The chain combines TRBV7-9 with TRBJ2-5, with TRBD2 identical over 7 bases. The sample comprised peripheral blood. The TCR originated in a man aged 18 to 30 who had recovered from COVID-19. CDR3 in amino acids: CASSQPGGGETQYF. CDR3 nucleotide sequence: TGTGCCAGCAGCCAACCGGGGGGAGGGGAGACCCAGTACTTC.